This T cell receptor beta chain was identified during a study of blood T cell repertoires in COVID-19 (TCRdb year 2020). Some background on the complete study: The collaborator samples originated in the United States, Italy and Spain and spanned the acute and convalescent phases of COVID-19. The prospective study material was composed of cDNA or gDNA derived from T cells, B-cell-depleted T cells, or PBMCs. Subjects who had been exposed to COVID-19, were actively infected with it, or had recovered from it provided the deeply sampled blood TCRbeta repertoires that made up the dataset. The repertoires were released in a freely available public database intended as a resource for research on the immune response to SARS-CoV-2. The samples were drawn from two sources: the first 160 participants of the ongoing ImmuneRACE study, and fewer than 1,500 subjects contributed by 6 global collaborators. Nearly every sample came with metadata listing a de-identified subject ID, COVID-19 status, age in years and sex. HLA class I and class II types, where available, came from metadata supplied by the sample provider rather than from assay-based typing.

Whole blood was collected in K2EDTA tubes by collaborating institutions according to the institutions' own protocols. Collaborator samples were shipped for TCRbeta analysis as frozen whole blood, isolated PBMCs, or DNA extracted from either sample type. TCRbeta CDR3 regions were amplified from genomic DNA using the immunoSEQ Assay, a bias-controlled multiplex PCR. From the authors' description of their analysis: Nucleated cell counts per sample were estimated from amplification of reference gene primers within the assay. Sequence reads were collapsed and filtered to measure the absolute abundance of every unique TCRbeta CDR3 rearrangement. For each sample, productive Simpson clonality was calculated by taking the square root of Simpson's diversity index across productive rearrangements. This immuneACCESS table, as held by TCRdb, lists in-frame sequences with V and J called but not all clones. Of the missing ones, under half trace to an unresolved V gene in checked studies; the others have no known cause. The V and J calls and clone size are taken from that table; D and trimming were inferred from the DNA. The sample table shows some 150,000 clones, and around nine tenths are seen once. Less than 3.5% of the sample lies in the top ten.

As regards this clone: This receptor's antigen is unknown. Base qualities are not provided; no much larger clone lies one nucleotide away.

Study-wide findings and limitations: The amount of clinical and demographic metadata varied by source and participant and was provided uncurated.

The CDR1 and CDR2 encoded by the germline V gene are MNHEY and SVGEGT. At the junction V is shortened by 2 bases and J by 7 bases, with 21 bases in between. Its CDR3 holds 17 amino acids, cysteine through phenylalanine. Left in the record is the CDR3 DNA by itself, 51 bases read in frame from the first base. The chain was built from TRBV6-2 or TRBV6-3 and TRBJ1-5, with an unclear D gene assignment. The source is a man in his sixties or seventies with acute or convalescent COVID-19. Input material: peripheral blood. The DNA reads TGTGCCAGCAGTTACCGCCTGGTCGTCGAGTCGAGGCAGCCCCAGCATTTT. Its protein product is CASSYRLVVESRQPQHF.